The 31 T cell receptor beta chains below come from one sample, sequenced in a study of blood T cells in healthy people across ages. A J-beta primer mix and a sample-barcoded 5' primer were used in a second PCR of roughly 6 to 11 cycles. Using its own MiXCR run on the 5' RACE reads, TCRdb lists one record per CDR3 protein. The table lists hundreds of thousands of distinct CDR3 sequences, under 45% of them singletons. Material: blood. These receptors originate from a man between 60 and 75 years old in good health.

The V and J genes are TRBV6-2 or TRBV6-3 and TRBJ2-7; 7 bases are shared with TRBD1. Germline V gene data show CDR1 as MNHEY and CDR2 as SVGEGT. V gave up 6 bases and J gave up 6 bases; unmatched junction bases: 2. This CDR3 is built from 11 residues. The CDR3 loop is CASRTGTEQYF. As DNA, the CDR3 is TGTGCCAGCAGGACAGGGACCGAGCAGTACTTC.

This clonotype was recorded at least ten times. This chain joins TRBV7-6 and TRBJ2-3; perhaps TRBD2 as D (5 bases). The DNA matches TRBJ2-5 better at its end, which makes the J call doubtful. CDR1 and CDR2 (germline): SGHVS, FNYEAQ. This CDR3 is 12 amino acids long. The chain's CDR3 is CASSLVGGTQYF. The CDR3 coding sequence is TGTGCCAGCAGCCTCGTTGGAGGGACCCAGTACTTC.

The CDR3 reads CASSRTGVVGHEQYF. The CDR3 DNA sequence: TGTGCCAGCAGTAGGACCGGCGTAGTGGGCCACGAGCAGTACTTC. The chain is built from TRBV27 and TRBJ2-7; D gene unclear. Germline V gene sequence: CDR1 MNHEY, CDR2 SMNVEV (reference sequence). Trimming removed 5 bases at V and 5 bases at J, with 19 bases between. The CDR3 is 15 amino acids.

The V and J genes are TRBV6-2 or TRBV6-3 and TRBJ2-1; D may be TRBD2 (6 bases). Germline V gene data show CDR1 as MNHEY and CDR2 as SVGEGT. V was shortened by 0 bases and J by 6 bases, with 12 bases between the two germline ends. CDR3 length equals 15 residues. The CDR3 DNA reads TGTGCCAGCAGTTACTCGACGGGGGTGATCAATGAGCAGTTCTTC. It codes for CASSYSTGVINEQFF.

This clonotype was seen only once. The chain has TRBV5-1 and TRBJ2-5; 12 nucleotides agree with TRBD2. This CDR3 has 14 amino acids. Germline loops: CDR1 SGHRS, CDR2 YFSETQ. After removal of 4 bases from V and 11 bases from J, the junction contained 9 bases not matched to a gene. In nucleotides, the CDR3 is TGCGCCAGCAGCACGACTAGCGGGAGTCGCGAACAGTACTTC. Translation gives CASSTTSGSREQYF.

This clonotype came up many times. This chain connects TRBV10-3 to TRBJ2-1; D gene uncertain. The germline V gene encodes CDR1 ENHRY and CDR2 SYGVKD. The CDR3 has 15 amino acids. Trimming took off 0 bases at V and 0 bases at J, with 6 bases between the two ends. The CDR3 nucleotides read TGTGCCATCAGTGAGTCTTTCGCCTCCTACAATGAGCAGTTCTTC. The encoded protein is CAISESFASYNEQFF.

The chain uses TRBV20-1 and TRBJ1-1, with D perhaps matching TRBD1 (5 bases). V lost 3 bases to trimming and J lost 6 bases, with 8 bases between them. Germline CDR1 and CDR2: DFQATT and SNEGSKA (reference sequence). This CDR3 contains 11 residues. This CDR3 reads CSARRGAEAFF. CDR3 in DNA: TGCAGTGCTAGGAGGGGCGCTGAAGCTTTCTTT.

The V and J genes are TRBV12-3 or TRBV12-4 and TRBJ2-1, with 8 bases lining up with TRBD2. The J call may not be correct, given that the DNA end is closer to TRBJ2-7. The CDR3 totals 16 residues. In DNA, the CDR3 is TGTGCCAGCAGCGTGCTAGTAAGCGGGGGAGACAATGAGCAGTACTTC. Translated: CASSVLVSGGDNEQYF.

The rearrangement uses TRBV24-1 and TRBJ1-2; D is uncertain. Germline V lookup: CDR1 KGHDR, CDR2 SFDVKD. The CDR3 spans 17 residues. Trimming removed 7 bases at V and 0 bases at J, with 20 bases between. For the CDR3, the DNA is TGTGCCACCAGAGGTCGGAGCCATCATACCCCTAACTATGGCTACACCTTC. Its protein is CATRGRSHHTPNYGYTF.

The rearrangement uses TRBV7-9 and TRBJ2-3, with D perhaps being TRBD1 or TRBD2 (5 bases each). This CDR3 has 13 amino acids. Deletions cut 10 bases from V and 5 bases from J, with 16 bases between. Per the germline V gene, CDR1 is SEHNR and CDR2 is FQNEAQ (reference sequence). CDR3 nucleotides: TGTGCCACGTCCTTCGGGGCCAAAGATACGCAGTATTTT. It yields the protein CATSFGAKDTQYF.

The chain joins TRBV2 to TRBJ2-1; 7 bases line up with TRBD1. The junction had 20 bases not matched to a gene; V was cut back by 7 bases and J by 5 bases. Per the germline V gene, CDR1 is SNHLY and CDR2 is FYNNEI. This CDR3 contains 18 residues. The CDR3 sequence is CASTPTSTGITEDNEQFF. DNA for the CDR3: TGTGCCAGCACCCCTACCTCGACAGGGATAACAGAGGACAATGAGCAGTTCTTC.

The chain links TRBV7-2 to TRBJ2-7; D not certain. Trimming left V 1 base short and J 6 bases short, with 19 bases between. Germline V lookup: CDR1 SGHTA, CDR2 FQGNSA. CDR3 size: 16 residues. CDR3: CASSLGAAVAVGEQYF. The CDR3 DNA follows: TGTGCCAGCAGCTTAGGCGCGGCCGTCGCTGTGGGCGAGCAGTACTTC.

The chain combines TRBV15 with TRBJ2-3; D is uncertain. Germline CDR1 reads LNHNV; CDR2 reads YYDKDF (reference sequence). CDR3 length equals 15 residues. Trimming shortened V by 1 base and J by 2 bases, and 10 bases separated the two germline ends. The chain's CDR3 is CATSRVTPATDTQYF. CDR3 nucleotides: TGTGCCACCAGCAGAGTTACCCCGGCCACAGATACGCAGTATTTT.

This chain links TRBV30 with TRBJ2-5; D possibly uses TRBD1 or TRBD2 (5 bases each). V lost 4 bases, J lost 3 bases, and 9 bases lay in between. CDR3 size: 12 residues. The germline gives CDR1 GTSNPN, CDR2 SVGIG (reference sequence). Written as DNA, the CDR3 is TGTGCCTGGACCCAGGGAGAAGAGACCCAGTACTTC. Its protein product is CAWTQGEETQYF.

V is TRBV5-5 and J is TRBJ1-1; the D gene is possibly TRBD1 (5 bases). Germline V gene sequence: CDR1 SGHKS, CDR2 YYEKEE (reference sequence). The CDR3 consists of 13 residues. V shed 4 bases and J shed 4 bases, with 11 bases lying between them. CDR3 in amino acids: CASSQQELTEAFF. CDR3 coding DNA: TGTGCCAGCAGCCAACAGGAGCTCACTGAAGCTTTCTTT.

This clonotype has just one count. The J gene is TRBJ1-1, the V gene TRBV6-5, with D maybe TRBD1 (5 bases). CDR1 and CDR2 (germline): MNHEY, SVGAGI. The CDR3 sequence is 14 residues long. The V and J ends lost 2 bases and 4 bases respectively, with 11 bases between them. The CDR3 DNA reads TGTGCCAGCAGTTACGACCAAAGGGGCACTGAAGCTTTCTTT. This codes for CASSYDQRGTEAFF.

The J gene is TRBJ2-1, the V gene TRBV5-5; 8 bases line up with TRBD2. The CDR3 runs 13 residues. The germline CDR1 and CDR2 sequences are SGHKS and YYEKEE (reference sequence). J lost 12 bases, V lost 4 bases, and 9 bases had no gene match. In nucleotides, the CDR3 is TGTGCCAGCAGCCCACTGACTAGCGCGGGGCAGTTCTTC. Translating it yields CASSPLTSAGQFF.

For this clonotype: A read error may produce the germline difference seen at one junction end. J is TRBJ2-7 and V is TRBV9, with D perhaps matching TRBD1 (6 bases). Germline assignment: CDR1 SGDLS and CDR2 YYNGEE. The CDR3 sequence is 14 residues long. CDR3: CASSVGDTAYAQYF. CDR3 in DNA: TGTGCCAGCAGCGTAGGGGACACAGCCTACGCGCAGTACTTC.

Concerning this clonotype itself: The junction and the germline gene differ at one end; a read error may be behind it. The chain employs TRBV6-6 and TRBJ1-5; D is perhaps TRBD1 (5 bases). CDR3 size: 13 residues. Per germline, CDR1 MNHNY and CDR2 SVGAGI (reference sequence). CDR3 in amino acids: CASSDSGQQPQHF. The CDR3 coding sequence is TGTGCCAGCAGTGACTCAGGACAACAGCCCCAGCATTTT.

The V gene is TRBV20-1, the J gene TRBJ2-5, with TRBD2 matching over 11 bases. Unmatched junction bases numbered 7, after V lost 5 bases and J lost 5 bases. Germline V gives CDR1 DFQATT, CDR2 SNEGSKA (reference sequence). The CDR3 runs 14 residues. CDR3 amino acids: CSAHSGGALETQYF. CDR3 bases: TGCAGTGCTCATAGCGGGGGGGCGTTGGAGACCCAGTACTTC.

The table lists this clonotype with a few counts. The chain joins TRBV7-2 to TRBJ2-5, with 11 bases aligning to TRBD2. V was pared by 1 base and J by 4 bases, with 2 bases of the junction left unmatched. The CDR3 spans 15 residues. Germline-derived CDR1 and CDR2 are SGHTA and FQGNSA. The CDR3 DNA reads TGTGCCAGCAGCTTAGTAGCGGGGGGGCGAGAGACCCAGTACTTC. This translates into CASSLVAGGRETQYF.

The rearrangement uses TRBV20-1 and TRBJ1-4; D perhaps matches TRBD1 (5 bases). The CDR3 runs to 15 residues. Germline values: CDR1 DFQATT, CDR2 SNEGSKA (reference sequence). V shed 6 bases and J shed 4 bases, with 18 bases lying between them. CDR3 nucleotide sequence: TGCAGTGCGGCTCCGGGACCCACCTTTAATGAAAAACTGTTTTTT. The encoded protein is CSAAPGPTFNEKLFF.

CDR3: CASSLVPAPYNEQFF. The CDR3 DNA sequence: TGCGCCAGCAGCTTGGTGCCAGCCCCCTACAATGAGCAGTTCTTC. The chain combines TRBV5-1 with TRBJ2-1; D call uncertain. Germline V gene sequence: CDR1 SGHRS, CDR2 YFSETQ. The CDR3 length is 15 residues. V was trimmed by 0 bases and J by 2 bases, leaving 9 bases between them.

This clonotype was observed a handful of times. The chain recombines TRBV2 with TRBJ1-5; the match to TRBD1 covers 9 bases. Germline-derived CDR1 and CDR2 are SNHLY and FYNNEI. This CDR3 comprises 16 residues. Unmatched junction bases numbered 14, after V lost 7 bases and J lost 7 bases. The CDR3 region has the DNA TGTGCCAGCACAAAGGAGACAGGGGGGTTTGGACAGCCCCAGCATTTT. Translating gives CASTKETGGFGQPQHF.

This clonotype has just a few counts. The rearrangement uses TRBV6-2 or TRBV6-3 and TRBJ2-5, with 12 bases aligning to TRBD2. Germline V lookup: CDR1 MNHEY, CDR2 SVGEGT. The length of the CDR3 is 16 residues. V gave up 4 bases and J gave up 11 bases; unmatched junction bases: 14. CDR3 loop: CASSWLAGGMNNEQYF. In DNA form, the CDR3 reads TGTGCCAGCAGTTGGCTAGCGGGGGGGATGAACAATGAGCAGTACTTC.

The genes are TRBV12-3 or TRBV12-4 and TRBJ2-3, with 12 bases aligning to TRBD2. This CDR3 is built from 15 residues. The J segment lost 4 bases and the V segment lost 5 bases, leaving 4 bases of the junction unmatched. Written as DNA, the CDR3 is TGTGCCAGCAGTCAACGGACTAGCGGGGCAGATACGCAGTATTTT. Translating it yields CASSQRTSGADTQYF.

This chain joins TRBV7-2 and TRBJ2-1; D uncertain. The germline CDR1 and CDR2 sequences are SGHTA and FQGNSA. The V end was cut by 1 base, the J end by 4 bases, with 11 bases between. The CDR3 covers 15 residues. The CDR3 nucleotides read TGTGCCAGCAGCTTAGTACGGCTAAATTACAATGAGCAGTTCTTC. Protein sequence: CASSLVRLNYNEQFF.

The chain uses TRBV6-1 and TRBJ1-5; D may be TRBD1 (6 bases). Germline V gives CDR1 MNHNS, CDR2 SASEGT. The CDR3 consists of 16 residues. V shed 6 bases and J shed 9 bases, with 24 bases lying between them. The CDR3 reads CASSRPKGGYGSPQHF. In DNA, the CDR3 is TGTGCCAGCAGCAGGCCTAAGGGGGGGTATGGATCGCCCCAGCATTTT.

The chain employs TRBV2 and TRBJ1-6, with 7 nucleotides matching TRBD1. V was pared by 1 base and J by 7 bases, with 7 bases of the junction left unmatched. This CDR3 has 16 residues. The V gene's germline CDR1 is SNHLY and CDR2 FYNNEI. CDR3 amino acids: CASSEVGRGQNSPLHF. The DNA for the CDR3 is TGTGCCAGCAGTGAAGTGGGTAGGGGGCAGAATTCACCCCTCCACTTT.

The V call is TRBV5-1, the J call TRBJ1-2, with 8 bases matching TRBD1. Per germline, CDR1 SGHRS and CDR2 YFSETQ. The CDR3 runs to 15 residues. J was trimmed by 0 bases and V by 6 bases; bases with no gene match: 7. In nucleotides, the CDR3 is TGCGCCAGCATCCTTGGGACAGGCTCTAACTATGGCTACACCTTC. It encodes CASILGTGSNYGYTF.

This clonotype has only a few counts. The rearrangement uses TRBV5-5 and TRBJ2-5; 9 nucleotides match TRBD1. V was pared by 5 bases and J by 4 bases, with 9 bases of the junction left unmatched. The CDR3 loop spans 15 amino acids. From germline, CDR1 is SGHKS and CDR2 YYEKEE (reference sequence). DNA of the CDR3: TGTGCCAGCAGAACAGGGGGCTCAGGACCAGAGACCCAGTACTTC. It translates to CASRTGGSGPETQYF.